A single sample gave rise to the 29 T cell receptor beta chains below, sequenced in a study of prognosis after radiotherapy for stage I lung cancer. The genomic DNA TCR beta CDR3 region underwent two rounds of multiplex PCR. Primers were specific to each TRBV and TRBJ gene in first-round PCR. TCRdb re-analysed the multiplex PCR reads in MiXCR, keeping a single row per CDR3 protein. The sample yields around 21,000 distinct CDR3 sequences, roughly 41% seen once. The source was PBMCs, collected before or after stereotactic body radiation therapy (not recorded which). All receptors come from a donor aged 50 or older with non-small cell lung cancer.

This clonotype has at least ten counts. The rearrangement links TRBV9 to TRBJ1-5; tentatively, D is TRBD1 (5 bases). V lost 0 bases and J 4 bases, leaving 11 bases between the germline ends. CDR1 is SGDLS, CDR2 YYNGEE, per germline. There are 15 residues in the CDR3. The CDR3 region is CASSVGQGGNQPQHF. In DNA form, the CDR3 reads TGTGCCAGCAGCGTAGGGCAGGGAGGGAATCAGCCCCAGCATTTT.

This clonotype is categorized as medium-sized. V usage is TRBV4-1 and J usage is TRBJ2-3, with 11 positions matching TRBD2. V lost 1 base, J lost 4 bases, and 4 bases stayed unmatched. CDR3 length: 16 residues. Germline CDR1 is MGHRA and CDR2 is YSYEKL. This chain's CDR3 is CASSQGGSGRADTQYF. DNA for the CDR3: TGCGCCAGCAGCCAAGGGGGTAGCGGGAGGGCAGATACGCAGTATTTT.

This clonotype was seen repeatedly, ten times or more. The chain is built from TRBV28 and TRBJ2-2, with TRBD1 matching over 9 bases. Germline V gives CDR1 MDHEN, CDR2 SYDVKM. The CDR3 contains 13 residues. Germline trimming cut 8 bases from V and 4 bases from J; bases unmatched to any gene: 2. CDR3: CASGDRATGELFF. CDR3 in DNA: TGTGCCAGCGGGGACAGGGCCACCGGGGAGCTGTTTTTT.

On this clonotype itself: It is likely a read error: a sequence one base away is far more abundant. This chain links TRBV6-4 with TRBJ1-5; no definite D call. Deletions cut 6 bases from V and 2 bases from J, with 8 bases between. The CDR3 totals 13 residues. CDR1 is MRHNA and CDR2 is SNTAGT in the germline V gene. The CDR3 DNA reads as TGTGCCAGCAGGTGCGGGGGCAATCAGCCCCAGCATTTT. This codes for CASRCGGNQPQHF.

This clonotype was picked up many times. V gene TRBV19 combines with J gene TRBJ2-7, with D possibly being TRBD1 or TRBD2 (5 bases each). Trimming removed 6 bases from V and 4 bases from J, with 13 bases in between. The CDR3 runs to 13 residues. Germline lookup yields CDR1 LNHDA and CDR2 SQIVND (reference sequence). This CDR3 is CASSPGRKYEQYF. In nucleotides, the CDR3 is TGTGCCAGTAGCCCGGGACGGAAATACGAGCAGTACTTC. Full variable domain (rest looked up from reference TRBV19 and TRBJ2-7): DGGITQSPKYLFRKEGQNVTLSCEQNLNHDAMYWYRQDPGQGLRLIYYSQIVNDFQKGDIAEGYSVSREKKESFPLTVTSAQKNPTAFYLCASSPGRKYEQYFGPGTRLTVT.

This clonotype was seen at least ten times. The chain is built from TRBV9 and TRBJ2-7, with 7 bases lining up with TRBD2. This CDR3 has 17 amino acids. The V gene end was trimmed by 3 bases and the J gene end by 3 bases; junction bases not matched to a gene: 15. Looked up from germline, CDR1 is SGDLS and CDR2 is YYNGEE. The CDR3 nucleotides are TGTGCCAGCAGCGGAGAATTCGGCGGGAGTCCACACTACGAGCAGTACTTC. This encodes CASSGEFGGSPHYEQYF.

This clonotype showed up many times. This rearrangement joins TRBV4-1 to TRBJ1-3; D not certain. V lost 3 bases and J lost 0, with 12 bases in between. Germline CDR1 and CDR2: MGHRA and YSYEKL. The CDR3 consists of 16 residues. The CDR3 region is CASSQPQSASGNTIYF. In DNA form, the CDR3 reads TGCGCCAGCAGCCAGCCCCAGTCAGCCTCTGGAAACACCATATATTTT.

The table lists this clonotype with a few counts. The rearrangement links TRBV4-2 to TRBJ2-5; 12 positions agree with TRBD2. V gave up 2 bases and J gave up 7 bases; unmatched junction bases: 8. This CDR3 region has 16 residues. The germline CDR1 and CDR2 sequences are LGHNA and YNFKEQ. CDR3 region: CASSQLAGGPEGTQYF. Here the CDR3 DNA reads TGTGCCAGCAGCCAACTAGCGGGAGGGCCTGAAGGGACCCAGTACTTC.

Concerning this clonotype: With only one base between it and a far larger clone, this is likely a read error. The DNA of the CDR3 is TGTGCTAGCGGCTTAGATCCTACAGGGCAAGAGACCCAGTACTTC. Its protein is CASGLDPTGQETQYF. The chain has TRBV7-9 and TRBJ2-5; possibly TRBD1 or TRBD2 for D (6 bases each). This CDR3 comprises 15 residues. Germline V CDR1 and CDR2: SEHNR, FQNEAQ (reference sequence).

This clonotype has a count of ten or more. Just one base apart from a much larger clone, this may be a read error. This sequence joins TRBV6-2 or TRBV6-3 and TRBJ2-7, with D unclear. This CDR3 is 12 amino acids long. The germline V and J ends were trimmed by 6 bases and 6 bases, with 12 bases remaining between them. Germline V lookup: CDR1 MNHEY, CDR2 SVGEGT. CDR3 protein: CASSGGPCEQYF. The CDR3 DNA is TGTGCCAGCAGCGGTGGTCCTTGCGAGCAGTACTTC.

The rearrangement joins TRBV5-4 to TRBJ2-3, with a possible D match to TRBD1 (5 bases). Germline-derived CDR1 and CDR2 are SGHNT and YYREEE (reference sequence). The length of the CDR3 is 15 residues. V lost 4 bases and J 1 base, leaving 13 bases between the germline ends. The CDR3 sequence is CASSRTISGTDTQYF. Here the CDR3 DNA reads TGTGCCAGCAGCCGGACAATAAGTGGCACAGATACGCAGTATTTT.

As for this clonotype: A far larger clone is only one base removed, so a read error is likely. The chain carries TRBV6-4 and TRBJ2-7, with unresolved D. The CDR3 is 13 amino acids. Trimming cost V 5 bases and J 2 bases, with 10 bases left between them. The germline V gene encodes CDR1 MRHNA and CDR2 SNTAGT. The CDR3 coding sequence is TGTGCCAGCAGTTTGGACGTACCCTACGAGCAGTACTTC. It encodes CASSLDVPYEQYF.

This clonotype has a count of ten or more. The CDR3 loop reads CASSRVLGLAGEDGELFF. CDR3 nucleotide sequence: TGTGCCAGCAGCAGAGTCCTAGGACTAGCGGGAGAGGACGGGGAGCTGTTTTTT. The rearrangement links TRBV4-2 to TRBJ2-2, with TRBD2 matching 13 bases. CDR3 length: 18 amino acids. V lost 5 bases to trimming and J lost 7 bases; unmatched junction nucleotides: 13. CDR1 and CDR2 from the germline V gene are LGHNA and YNFKEQ.

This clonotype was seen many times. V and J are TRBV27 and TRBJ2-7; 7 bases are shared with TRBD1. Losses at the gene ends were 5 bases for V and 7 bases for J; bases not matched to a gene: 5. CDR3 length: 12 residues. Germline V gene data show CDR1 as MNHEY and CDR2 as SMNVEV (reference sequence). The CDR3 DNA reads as TGTGCCAGCAGTCCGACAGGGAAGGAGCAGTACTTC. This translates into CASSPTGKEQYF.

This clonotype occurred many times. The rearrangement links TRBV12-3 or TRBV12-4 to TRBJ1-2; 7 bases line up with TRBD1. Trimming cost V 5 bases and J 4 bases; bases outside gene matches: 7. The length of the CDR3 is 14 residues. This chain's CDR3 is CASSRDRVSYGYTF. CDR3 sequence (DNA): TGTGCCAGCAGTCGAGACAGGGTGTCCTATGGCTACACCTTC.

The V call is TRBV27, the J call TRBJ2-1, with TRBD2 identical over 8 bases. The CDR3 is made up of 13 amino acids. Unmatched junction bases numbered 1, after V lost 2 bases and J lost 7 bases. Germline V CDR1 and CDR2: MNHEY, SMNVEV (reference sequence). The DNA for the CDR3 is TGTGCCAGCAGTTTAGGACTAGCAAATGAGCAGTTCTTC. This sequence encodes CASSLGLANEQFF.

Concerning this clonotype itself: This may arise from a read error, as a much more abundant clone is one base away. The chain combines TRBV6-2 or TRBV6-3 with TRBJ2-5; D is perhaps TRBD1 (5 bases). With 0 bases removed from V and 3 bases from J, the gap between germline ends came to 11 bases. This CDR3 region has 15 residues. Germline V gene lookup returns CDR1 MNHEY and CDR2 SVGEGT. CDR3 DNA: TGTGCCAGCAGTTACTCACAGGTCAATGAAGAGACCCAGTACTTC. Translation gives CASSYSQVNEETQYF.

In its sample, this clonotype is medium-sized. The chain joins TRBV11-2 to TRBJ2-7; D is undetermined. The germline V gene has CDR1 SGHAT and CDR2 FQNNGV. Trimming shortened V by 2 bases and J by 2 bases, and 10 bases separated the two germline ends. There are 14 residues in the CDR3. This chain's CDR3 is CASSLPPLTYEQYF. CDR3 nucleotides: TGTGCCAGCAGCTTACCTCCTCTTACCTACGAGCAGTACTTC. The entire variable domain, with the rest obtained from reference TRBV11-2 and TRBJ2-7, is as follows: EAGVAQSPRYKIIEKRQSVAFWCNPISGHATLYWYQQILGQGPKLLIQFQNNGVVDDSQLPKDRFSAERLKGVDSTLKIQPAKLEDSAVYLCASSLPPLTYEQYFGPGTRLTVT.

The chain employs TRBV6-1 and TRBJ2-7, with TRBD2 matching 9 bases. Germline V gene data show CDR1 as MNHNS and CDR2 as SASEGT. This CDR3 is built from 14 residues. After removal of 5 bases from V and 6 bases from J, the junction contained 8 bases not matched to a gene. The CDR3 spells CASSSLSGSVEQYF. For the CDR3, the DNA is TGTGCCAGCAGTAGTCTTAGCGGGAGTGTCGAGCAGTACTTC.

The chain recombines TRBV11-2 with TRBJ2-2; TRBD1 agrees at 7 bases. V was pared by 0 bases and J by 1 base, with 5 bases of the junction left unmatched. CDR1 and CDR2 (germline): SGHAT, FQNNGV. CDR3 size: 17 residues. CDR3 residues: CASSLEVTGKNTGELFF. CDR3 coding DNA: TGTGCCAGCAGCTTAGAAGTGACAGGGAAGAACACCGGGGAGCTGTTTTTT.

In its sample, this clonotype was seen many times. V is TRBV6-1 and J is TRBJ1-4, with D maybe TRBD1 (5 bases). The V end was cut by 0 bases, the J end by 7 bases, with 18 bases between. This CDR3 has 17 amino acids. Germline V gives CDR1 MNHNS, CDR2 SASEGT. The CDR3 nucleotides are TGTGCCAGCAGTGAAGCGCTTCGGGGGACGGGAAGTGAAAAACTGTTTTTT. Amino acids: CASSEALRGTGSEKLFF.

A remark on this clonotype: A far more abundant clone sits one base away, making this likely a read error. The CDR3 DNA reads TGTGCCAGCAGTTTTGGACAGGGAACTGGAAACGCCATATATTTT. Its translation is CASSFGQGTGNAIYF. The chain has TRBV6-9 and TRBJ1-3, with 8 bases identical to TRBD1. This CDR3 is 15 amino acids long. The germline V gene has CDR1 MNHGY and CDR2 SVAAGI.

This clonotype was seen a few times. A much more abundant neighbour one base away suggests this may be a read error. The CDR3 loop reads CASSSYWGNEQFF. The CDR3 DNA is TGTGCCAGCAGCTCCTACTGGGGGAATGAGCAGTTCTTC. The V and J genes are TRBV3-1 and TRBJ2-1; D may match TRBD1 or TRBD2 (5 bases each). This CDR3 region has 13 residues. CDR1 and CDR2 from the germline V gene are LGHDT and YNNKEL (reference sequence). Trimming left V 5 bases short and J 7 bases short, with 12 bases between.

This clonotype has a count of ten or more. The CDR3 DNA follows: TGTGCCAGCAGTTTAAGGGGGGGGACAGGGCGATCTGGAAACACCATATATTTT. The encoded protein is CASSLRGGTGRSGNTIYF. The chain is built from TRBV28 and TRBJ1-3; 9 bases line up with TRBD1. J was trimmed by 1 base and V by 2 bases; bases with no gene match: 9. This CDR3 has 18 residues. CDR1 is MDHEN, CDR2 SYDVKM, per germline.

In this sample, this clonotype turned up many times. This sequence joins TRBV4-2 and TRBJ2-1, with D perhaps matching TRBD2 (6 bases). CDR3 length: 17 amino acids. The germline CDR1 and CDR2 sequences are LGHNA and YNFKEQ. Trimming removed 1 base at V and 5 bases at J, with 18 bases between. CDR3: CASSQVWSGEKHNEQFF. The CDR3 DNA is TGTGCCAGCAGCCAAGTTTGGTCGGGAGAGAAACACAATGAGCAGTTCTTC.

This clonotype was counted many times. The CDR3 DNA sequence: TGTGCCAGCAGCTTTCCTTGGACTAGATCGTCGGAGACCCAGTACTTC. This translates into CASSFPWTRSSETQYF. This sequence joins TRBV7-9 and TRBJ2-5; 7 positions agree with TRBD2. Germline trimming cut 3 bases from V and 5 bases from J; bases unmatched to any gene: 12. This CDR3 has 16 amino acids. The germline V gene encodes CDR1 SEHNR and CDR2 FQNEAQ (reference sequence).

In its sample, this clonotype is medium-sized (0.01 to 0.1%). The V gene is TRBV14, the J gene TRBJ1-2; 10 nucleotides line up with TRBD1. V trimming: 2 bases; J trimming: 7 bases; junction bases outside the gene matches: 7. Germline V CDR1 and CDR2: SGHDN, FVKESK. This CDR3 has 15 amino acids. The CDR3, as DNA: TGTGCCAGCAGCCAATTTAGGACAGGGGGATTTGGCTACACCTTC. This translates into CASSQFRTGGFGYTF.

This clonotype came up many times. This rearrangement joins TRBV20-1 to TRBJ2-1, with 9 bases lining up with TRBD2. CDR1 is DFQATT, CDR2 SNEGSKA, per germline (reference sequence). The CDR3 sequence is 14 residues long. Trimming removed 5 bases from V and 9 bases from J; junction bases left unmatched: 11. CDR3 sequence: CSASRTSVGAEQFF. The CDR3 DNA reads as TGCAGTGCTTCAAGGACTAGCGTAGGAGCTGAGCAGTTCTTC.

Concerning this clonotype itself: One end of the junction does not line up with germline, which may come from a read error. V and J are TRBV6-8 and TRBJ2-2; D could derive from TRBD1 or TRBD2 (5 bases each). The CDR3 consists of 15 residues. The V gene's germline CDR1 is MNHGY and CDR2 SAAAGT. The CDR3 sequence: CASSPGTCDTGELFF. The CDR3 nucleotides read TGTGCCAGCAGTCCCGGGACGTGTGACACCGGGGAGCTGTTCTTT.